Below, 9 T cell receptor beta chains from the same sample are listed, as sequenced in a study of blood T cell repertoires in COVID-19. The method was immunoSEQ multiplex PCR; TCRdb's version includes in-frame clones alone and lacks a portion of them. Among some 160,000 clones listed, approximately 87% were seen once. Material: peripheral blood. These receptor sequences come from a woman in her seventies with acute or convalescent COVID-19.

The rearrangement links TRBV7-2 to TRBJ2-7, with TRBD1 matching over 8 bases. The CDR3 totals 14 residues. The V and J ends lost 5 bases and 2 bases, in that order; junction bases with no gene match: 5. CDR1 SGHTA and CDR2 FQGNSA come from the germline V gene. The CDR3 here is CASSPDRVTYEQYF. DNA of the CDR3: TGTGCCAGCAGCCCGGACAGGGTGACCTACGAGCAGTACTTC. Full variable domain (outside the CDR3, taken from reference TRBV7-2 and TRBJ2-7): GAGVSQSPSNKVTEKGKDVELRCDPISGHTALYWYRQSLGQGLEFLIYFQGNSAPDKSGLPSDRFSAERTGGSVSTLTIQRTQQEDSAVYLCASSPDRVTYEQYFGPGTRLTVT.

The rearrangement joins TRBV5-1 to TRBJ1-6, with D tentatively TRBD1 (6 bases). Trimming shortened V by 2 bases and J by 11 bases, and 17 bases separated the two germline ends. The length of the CDR3 is 15 residues. Germline V gives CDR1 SGHRS, CDR2 YFSETQ. DNA of the CDR3: TGCGCCAGCAGCTTAAAGGGTCCAGGGGAGCCACCCCTCCACTTT. It encodes CASSLKGPGEPPLHF.

This rearrangement joins TRBV15 to TRBJ1-1; possible D gene TRBD1, 5 bases. This CDR3 spans 14 amino acids. Germline assignment: CDR1 LNHNV and CDR2 YYDKDF (reference sequence). Trimming pared 5 bases from V and 3 bases from J, leaving 13 bases between. CDR3 bases: TGTGCCACCAGCCCCGGCGGGGCCCACACTGAAGCTTTCTTT. Its translation: CATSPGGAHTEAFF.

The chain combines TRBV2 with TRBJ2-3; D unresolved. Trimming pared 1 base from V and 2 bases from J, leaving 7 bases between. The CDR3 runs to 14 residues. CDR1 is SNHLY and CDR2 is FYNNEI in the germline V gene. The CDR3 DNA reads TGTGCCAGCAGTGAAGATTTAAACACAGATACGCAGTATTTT. It translates to CASSEDLNTDTQYF.

The V and J genes are TRBV2 and TRBJ1-2, with unresolved D. CDR3 length: 12 amino acids. V was shortened by 8 bases and J by 7 bases, with 14 bases between the two germline ends. Per the germline V gene, CDR1 is SNHLY and CDR2 is FYNNEI. The CDR3 coding sequence is TGTGCCAGCCCCGGACTAGGTCTTGGCTACACCTTC. This translates into CASPGLGLGYTF.

The chain uses TRBV5-1 and TRBJ2-3; the match to TRBD2 covers 12 bases. Trimming took 4 bases from V and 1 from J; bases not matched to a gene: 7. Germline values: CDR1 SGHRS, CDR2 YFSETQ. The CDR3 is 17 residues long. CDR3 amino acids: CASSPHRTSGGTDTQYF. The CDR3 DNA reads TGCGCCAGCAGCCCACACCGGACTAGCGGGGGCACAGATACGCAGTATTTT.

A few counts support this clone. This rearrangement joins TRBV24-1 to TRBJ1-5; possibly TRBD1 for D (6 bases). V was shortened by 3 bases and J by 0 bases, with 14 bases between the two germline ends. Per the germline V gene, CDR1 is KGHDR and CDR2 is SFDVKD. The CDR3 is made up of 17 amino acids. The CDR3 is CATSDAQGDYSNQPQHF. The DNA of the CDR3 is TGTGCCACCAGTGATGCACAGGGAGACTATAGCAATCAGCCCCAGCATTTT.

This clone was observed a handful of times. The rearrangement joins TRBV30 to TRBJ2-1; 11 bases align to TRBD2. This CDR3 is built from 13 residues. J was trimmed by 10 bases and V by 4 bases; bases with no gene match: 6. Germline-derived CDR1 and CDR2 are GTSNPN and SVGIG (reference sequence). The CDR3 coding sequence is TGTGCCTGGAAACTAGCGGGAGTCGGAGAGCAGTTCTTC. It codes for CAWKLAGVGEQFF.

V gene TRBV24-1 combines with J gene TRBJ2-7; TRBD1 matches at 10 bases. Germline V gene data show CDR1 as KGHDR and CDR2 as SFDVKD. The CDR3 has 16 amino acids. V shed 5 bases, J shed 3 bases, and the junction held 9 bases outside the gene matches. The CDR3 bases are TGTGCCACCAGTGGGACTGGGACAGGGGATAACTACGAGCAGTACTTC. Translation: CATSGTGTGDNYEQYF.